These 6 T cell receptor beta chains were all obtained from the same sample, sequenced in a study of T cells in Graves' hyperthyroidism and ophthalmopathy. TCR beta CDR3 regions were amplified from RNA transcripts. TCR CDR3 regions were first amplified by RT-PCR with HTBI primers. One entry per CDR3 protein, called by TCRdb with MiXCR from the multiplex PCR reads. This repertoire shows almost 600,000 distinct CDR3 sequences, more than 11% found once; its top ten account for around 5.4%. Material for sequencing was blood. The receptors were gathered from a woman aged 25-40 years with Graves' hyperthyroidism that later progressed to Graves' ophthalmopathy.

Many counts were recorded for this clonotype. The rearrangement joins TRBV27 to TRBJ2-5; 9 positions match TRBD2. This CDR3 has 19 amino acids. V dropped 3 bases and J dropped 4; count of bases not matched to a gene: 18. Germline loops: CDR1 MNHEY, CDR2 SMNVEV (reference sequence). The CDR3 nucleotides read TGTGCCAGCAGTTTGAAGAAGGGTGGTTCTAGCGGGATCTTAGAGACCCAGTACTTC. It translates to CASSLKKGGSSGILETQYF.

This clonotype was counted many times. This chain's CDR3 is CASSSTGGSEAFF. The CDR3 coding sequence is TGCGCCAGCAGCTCCACGGGTGGTTCTGAAGCTTTCTTT. V gene TRBV5-1 combines with J gene TRBJ1-1; D is undetermined. Trimming shortened V by 3 bases and J by 6 bases, and 12 bases separated the two germline ends. CDR1 SGHRS and CDR2 YFSETQ come from the germline V gene. The CDR3 is made up of 13 amino acids.

This clonotype came up many times. The rearrangement joins TRBV5-1 to TRBJ1-2; D gene ambiguous. There are 12 residues in the CDR3. The V end lost 3 bases, the J end lost 5 bases, and 8 bases lay between the germline ends. Germline V lookup: CDR1 SGHRS, CDR2 YFSETQ. The CDR3 sequence: CASSSTEYGYTF. In DNA form, the CDR3 reads TGCGCCAGCAGCTCGACGGAATATGGCTACACCTTC.

As to this clonotype: One end of the junction varies from germline; a read error may be responsible. The V and J genes are TRBV12-3 or TRBV12-4 and TRBJ2-7; no reliable D call. The length of the CDR3 is 11 residues. CDR3 nucleotides: TGTGCCAGCAGCCAATCATACGGGCAGTACTTC. Translated: CASSQSYGQYF.

This clonotype has at least ten counts. The CDR3 region is CASSSERSSYNSPLHF. CDR3 bases: TGTGCCAGCAGCTCTGAAAGGAGCTCCTATAATTCACCCCTCCACTTT. The chain joins TRBV28 to TRBJ1-6; D unresolved. The CDR3 runs 16 residues. The V end was cut by 6 bases, the J end by 0 bases, with 12 bases between. Per germline, CDR1 MDHEN and CDR2 SYDVKM.

The chain has TRBV12-3 or TRBV12-4 and TRBJ2-5; D is unclear. V lost 3 bases to trimming and J lost 4 bases, with 12 bases between them. There are 14 residues in the CDR3. CDR3 region: CASSFGQIRETQYF. The CDR3 DNA reads TGTGCCAGCAGTTTTGGGCAGATCCGAGAGACCCAGTACTTC.